This TCR beta chain derives from a study of T cell clonality in common variable immunodeficiency. With V trimmed by 10 bases and J by 6 bases, 11 bases remained unmatched. This CDR3 comprises 15 residues. From germline, CDR1 is LNHDA and CDR2 SQIVND (reference sequence). Assay: immunoSEQ multiplex PCR; the TCRdb copy retains only in-frame clones and omits some. There are some 64,000 clones in the sample, none observed a single time. This clone was counted at least ten times. The CDR3 extends 3 residues past the end of the read, so its final part is completed from the germline J gene. This sequence was found in a person aged 18 to 75 in good health. Sequenced sample: peripheral blood mononuclear cells. The genes are TRBV19 and TRBJ1-6; 8 bases fit TRBD1. CDR3 loop: CATRPVDRVNSPLHF. CDR3 bases read: TGTGCCACCCGGCCGGTGGACAGGGTTAATTCACCC.